This is a list of T cell receptor beta chains from one sample in a study of blood T cell repertoires in COVID-19. Sequenced by immunoSEQ multiplex PCR; TCRdb stores in-frame clones only, minus some. The sample holds approximately 140,000 clones; approximately 79% are singletons and the top ten take roughly 3.4%. What was sequenced was peripheral blood. The receptors come from a man in his 60s with acute or convalescent COVID-19. CDR3s include the opening cysteine and the closing phenylalanine or tryptophan. The D gene is left open where the match is weak. Some rows mark clone size as missing; the rest say once, few, many or name a class of expanded clone.

V gene: TRBV9; D gene: TRBD1; clone size: NA; J gene: TRBJ2-2; CDR3 protein: CASSVGKGTANTGELFF; CDR3 DNA: TGTGCCAGCAGCGTAGGGAAAGGGACAGCGAACACCGGGGAGCTGTTTTTT
V gene: TRBV19; D gene: NA; clone size: NA; J gene: TRBJ1-4; CDR3 protein: CASMALRNEKLFF; CDR3 DNA: TGTGCCAGTATGGCGCTGCGGAATGAAAAACTGTTTTTT
V gene: TRBV10-1; D gene: TRBD1; clone size: few; J gene: TRBJ1-1; CDR3 protein: CASRAAHRGDMNTEAFF; CDR3 DNA: TGCGCCAGCAGGGCGGCCCACAGGGGCGATATGAACACTGAAGCTTTCTTT
V gene: TRBV5-1; D gene: TRBD1; clone size: NA; J gene: TRBJ1-3; CDR3 protein: CASSAPGGISPGNTIYF; CDR3 DNA: TGCGCCAGCAGCGCCCCAGGGGGTATTTCTCCTGGAAACACCATATATTTT
V gene: TRBV24-1; D gene: TRBD1; clone size: NA; J gene: TRBJ2-1; CDR3 protein: CATSGLKTGASYNEQFF; CDR3 DNA: TGTGCCACCAGTGGTCTCAAAACAGGGGCCTCCTACAATGAGCAGTTCTTC
V gene: TRBV2; D gene: NA; clone size: NA; J gene: TRBJ2-4; CDR3 protein: CSVGGLAKNIQYF; CDR3 DNA: TGTTCGGTAGGGGGATTAGCCAAAAACATTCAGTACTTC
V gene: TRBV6-5; D gene: NA; clone size: NA; J gene: TRBJ1-5; CDR3 protein: CATGLSGKKDQPQHF; CDR3 DNA: TGTGCCACAGGACTCTCCGGGAAAAAGGATCAGCCCCAGCATTTT
V gene: TRBV5-1; D gene: NA; clone size: NA; J gene: TRBJ2-7; CDR3 protein: CASTGQLPPYEQYF; CDR3 DNA: TGCGCCAGCACGGGACAACTACCTCCCTACGAGCAGTACTTC
V gene: TRBV7-9; D gene: NA; clone size: NA; J gene: TRBJ2-7; CDR3 protein: CASSSQGFSYEQYF; CDR3 DNA: TGTGCCAGCAGCTCCCAGGGTTTTTCCTACGAGCAGTACTTC
V gene: TRBV28; D gene: TRBD1; clone size: NA; J gene: TRBJ1-2; CDR3 protein: CASRTGQGGYGYTF; CDR3 DNA: TGTGCCAGCAGGACGGGACAGGGTGGCTATGGCTACACCTTC
V gene: TRBV3-1/TRBV3-2; D gene: NA; clone size: NA; J gene: TRBJ2-3; CDR3 protein: CASSPPGEDTQYF; CDR3 DNA: TGTGCCAGCAGCCCGCCGGGGGAAGATACGCAGTATTTT
V gene: TRBV27; D gene: NA; clone size: NA; J gene: TRBJ1-1; CDR3 protein: CASSLLGGLGEAFF; CDR3 DNA: TGTGCCAGCAGTCTACTCGGGGGGTTAGGTGAAGCTTTCTTT
V gene: TRBV19; D gene: TRBD1; clone size: NA; J gene: TRBJ2-1; CDR3 protein: CASSIGDRGSYNEQFF; CDR3 DNA: TGTGCCAGTAGTATAGGGGACAGGGGTTCGTACAATGAGCAGTTCTTC
V gene: TRBV12-3/TRBV12-4; D gene: NA; clone size: NA; J gene: TRBJ1-2; CDR3 protein: CASRETLHGYTF; CDR3 DNA: TGTGCCAGCAGGGAGACTCTCCATGGCTACACCTTC
V gene: TRBV5-4; D gene: TRBD2; clone size: NA; J gene: TRBJ2-7; CDR3 protein: CASSALAGAYYEQYF; CDR3 DNA: TGTGCCAGCAGCGCCTTAGCGGGAGCGTACTACGAGCAGTACTTC
V gene: TRBV5-4; D gene: TRBD2; clone size: NA; J gene: TRBJ2-3; CDR3 protein: CASRRTGSGTSGRTDTQYF; CDR3 DNA: TGTGCCAGCAGACGAACTGGATCGGGGACTAGCGGGAGGACAGATACGCAGTATTTT